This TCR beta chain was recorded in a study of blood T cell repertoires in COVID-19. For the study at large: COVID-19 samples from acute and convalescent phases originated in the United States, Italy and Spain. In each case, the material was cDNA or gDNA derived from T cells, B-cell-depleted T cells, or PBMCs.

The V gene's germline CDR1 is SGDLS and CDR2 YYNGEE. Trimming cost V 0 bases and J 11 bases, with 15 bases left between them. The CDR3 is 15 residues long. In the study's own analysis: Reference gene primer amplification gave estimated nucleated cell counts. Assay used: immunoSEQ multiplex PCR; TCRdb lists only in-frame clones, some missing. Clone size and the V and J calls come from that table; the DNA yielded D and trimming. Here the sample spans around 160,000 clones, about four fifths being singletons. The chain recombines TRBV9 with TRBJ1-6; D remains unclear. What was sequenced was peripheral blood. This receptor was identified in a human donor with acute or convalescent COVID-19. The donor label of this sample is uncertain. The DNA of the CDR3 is TGTGCCAGCAGCGTAGATGAGAGGCCGGTGACACCCCTCCACTTT. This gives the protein CASSVDERPVTPLHF.